This is a list of T cell receptor beta chains from one sample in a study of post-analysis software for immune sequencing data. Via MiXCR, TCRdb re-called the PCR reads, giving one row per CDR3 protein. Of 450,000 or so distinct CDR3 sequences in the sample, nearly 45% were seen once. Input material: blood. The receptor set was obtained from a girl under 18 with multiple sclerosis. Both conserved end residues are part of each CDR3. The D gene is left open where the match is weak. The size of a clone is reported for some rows only, either as once, few or many, or as a class for expanded clones.

d_call	v_call	clone_size	j_call	cdr3_nt	cdr3_aa
-	TRBV28	-	TRBJ2-7	TGTGCCAGCAGTTGGGGGGGACAGGAGAGCTCCTACGAGCAGTACTTC	CASSWGGQESSYEQYF
-	TRBV29-1	-	TRBJ2-7	TGCAGCGGGAGGACAGAGAGCTCCTACGAGCAGTACTTC	CSGRTESSYEQYF
TRBD2	TRBV3-1	-	TRBJ2-7	TGTGCCAGCAGCCAACCTAGCGGGACGGCCTACGAGCAGTACTTC	CASSQPSGTAYEQYF
-	TRBV28	few	TRBJ1-4	TGTGCCAGCAGCAACCCACGGGGCTCTTTCGAAAAACTGTTTTTT	CASSNPRGSFEKLFF
-	TRBV6-6	-	TRBJ2-7	TGTGCCAGCAGCCCCCAACCTACCCCCTACGAGCAGTACTTC	CASSPQPTPYEQYF
TRBD2	TRBV29-1	-	TRBJ2-1	TGCAGCGCCGGGACTAGCGGGAGCGGTGATGAGCAGTTCTTC	CSAGTSGSGDEQFF
-	TRBV3-1	-	TRBJ2-3	TGTGCCAGCAGCCAAGTCAGGGCAGATACGCAGTATTTT	CASSQVRADTQYF
TRBD2	TRBV3-1	few	TRBJ2-7	TGTGCCAGCAGCCATACTAGCGGGAACTACGAGCAGTACTTC	CASSHTSGNYEQYF
-	TRBV11-1	-	TRBJ2-1	TGTGCCAGCAGCTCAAGGGACCAGAGCAATGAGCAGTTCTTC	CASSSRDQSNEQFF
-	TRBV9	-	TRBJ2-7	TGTGCCAGCAGCGCCGAAAGGGGCAGCTCCTACAATGAGCAGTACTTC	CASSAERGSSYNEQYF
-	TRBV20-1	few	TRBJ2-7	TGCAGTGCTAGGAAGCTTCCCTCAATCTCCTACGAGCAGTACTTC	CSARKLPSISYEQYF
-	TRBV4-3	once	TRBJ2-1	TGCGCCAGCAGCCAAGATACAACCGGCCAGGGTTCGCGGGATGAGCAGTTCTTC	CASSQDTTGQGSRDEQFF
-	TRBV28	-	TRBJ2-1	TGTGCCAGCAGTCCTATCGCCAGCGGAAAGCGGAATGAGCAGTTCTTC	CASSPIASGKRNEQFF
-	TRBV12-3/TRBV12-4	many	TRBJ2-1	TGTGCCAGCAGTAGCGGCGTCATCCAAAATGAGCAGTTCTTC	CASSSGVIQNEQFF
TRBD1	TRBV6-6	-	TRBJ2-7	TGTGCCAGCAGTTACCCCGGACAGGGGTACTACGAGCAGTACTTC	CASSYPGQGYYEQYF
-	TRBV28	few	TRBJ2-6	TGTGCCAGCAGTTCGGACGGGTCTGGGGCCAACGTCCTGACTTTC	CASSSDGSGANVLTF
-	TRBV20-1	-	TRBJ1-4	TGCAGTGCTGGAACAGGGAGAGGGGATGAAAAACTGTTTTTT	CSAGTGRGDEKLFF
-	TRBV6-2/TRBV6-3	few	TRBJ1-2	TGTGCCAGCAGACAGACGGAATTTAATGGCTACACCTTC	CASRQTEFNGYTF
TRBD2	TRBV10-2	few	TRBJ2-1	TGCGCCAGCATGCTTAGCGGGCTAGGGGATGAGCAGTTCTTC	CASMLSGLGDEQFF
-	TRBV5-6	-	TRBJ2-7	TGTGCCAGCAGCCCGGAAGGGAGCTCCTACGAGCAGTACTTC	CASSPEGSSYEQYF
-	TRBV4-1	-	TRBJ2-7	TGCGCCAGCAGCCAAGATTGGGTTAGGGACGAGCAGTACTTC	CASSQDWVRDEQYF
-	TRBV28	-	TRBJ1-2	TGTGCCAGCAGTTTGGGGGGCGGAGAACGTAACTATGGCTACACCTTC	CASSLGGGERNYGYTF
TRBD2	TRBV7-9	many	TRBJ2-3	TGTGCCAGTAGTCTTGCTAGCGGAAGCACAGATACGCAGTATTTT	CASSLASGSTDTQYF
-	TRBV13	-	TRBJ2-7	TGTGCCAGCAGCTTAGTACCCGGGCGCCACGAGCAGTACTTC	CASSLVPGRHEQYF
TRBD2	TRBV19	-	TRBJ2-7	TGTGCCAGTAGTATGGTAGCGGGGGGGAGCTACGAGCAGTACTTC	CASSMVAGGSYEQYF
-	TRBV5-5	few	TRBJ1-5	TGTGCCAGCAGCTTGGAGCAGGGCCGGAATCAGCCCCAGCATTTT	CASSLEQGRNQPQHF
-	TRBV5-1	-	TRBJ1-5	TGCGCCAGCAGCTTGGGACACCCATATAGCAATCAGCCCCAGCATTTT	CASSLGHPYSNQPQHF
TRBD2	TRBV28	few	TRBJ2-7	TGTGCCAGCAGACCGGGACTAGCGGGAGCCAGCTCCTACGAGCAGTACTTC	CASRPGLAGASSYEQYF
-	TRBV28	-	TRBJ2-7	TGTGCCAGCCGCGGAGTGGAAACCTACGAGCAGTACTTC	CASRGVETYEQYF
TRBD1	TRBV29-1	-	TRBJ2-7	TGCAGCGTTGTGGGACAGGGGGACTACGAGCAGTACTTC	CSVVGQGDYEQYF
-	TRBV20-1	few	TRBJ2-3	TGCAGTGCCGCCCCAGGCTCAAGCACGGCAGATACGCAGTATTTT	CSAAPGSSTADTQYF
TRBD1	TRBV29-1	-	TRBJ2-7	TGCAGCGTTGAAGACTACGCCCTCCCGGGACAGGCTTCCTACGAGCAGTACTTC	CSVEDYALPGQASYEQYF
-	TRBV29-1	few	TRBJ2-7	TGCAGCGTTGAAGTCAGGGACGAGCAGTACTTC	CSVEVRDEQYF
-	TRBV29-1	-	TRBJ2-4	TGCAGCGTTGAATTGGGGGCCGGGCTAGCCAAAAACATTCAGTACTTC	CSVELGAGLAKNIQYF
-	TRBV20-1	-	TRBJ2-1	TGCAGTGCTAGAGCCCACGACCTATCCTACAATGAGCAGTTCTTC	CSARAHDLSYNEQFF
-	TRBV7-9	few	TRBJ1-2	TGTGCCAGCATCAGGTCTGGGGCCGCACACTATGGCTACACCTTC	CASIRSGAAHYGYTF
TRBD2	TRBV5-1	-	TRBJ2-5	TGCGCCAGCAGCTTCTTACTAGCGGGAGTGGAGACCCAGTACTTC	CASSFLLAGVETQYF
-	TRBV19	-	TRBJ1-2	TGTGCCAGGACAGCAGATTACTATGGCTACACCTTC	CARTADYYGYTF
-	TRBV19	-	TRBJ2-3	TGTGCCAGTGCCCCCAACCGGGCATCTAGCACAGATACGCAGTATTTT	CASAPNRASSTDTQYF
-	TRBV24-1	-	TRBJ1-2	TGTGCCACCAGTGTAGGCGATGTGGGGGTCTATGGCTACACCTTC	CATSVGDVGVYGYTF
-	TRBV2	-	TRBJ2-1	TGTGCCAGCAGCAATGACAGGCTCTCCTACAATGAGCAGTTCTTC	CASSNDRLSYNEQFF
-	TRBV27	-	TRBJ2-1	TGTGCCAGCAGTTTAGGTCGACCCGAGTACAATGAGCAGTTCTTC	CASSLGRPEYNEQFF
TRBD2	TRBV2	-	TRBJ2-5	TGTGCCAGCGGGGCCCCGGGACTAGCGGAGACCCAGTACTTC	CASGAPGLAETQYF
TRBD1	TRBV9	-	TRBJ1-2	TGTGCCAGCAGCGCACAGGGGTACTATGGCTACACCTTC	CASSAQGYYGYTF
-	TRBV7-2	few	TRBJ2-3	TGTGCCAGCAGCTTAGTGATAGGGAAGGGCACAGATACGCAGTATTTT	CASSLVIGKGTDTQYF
-	TRBV25-1	-	TRBJ2-5	TGTGCCAGCAGTCTACCCGGGACGCACGAAGAAGAGACCCAGTACTTC	CASSLPGTHEEETQYF
TRBD2	TRBV12-3/TRBV12-4	-	TRBJ2-1	TGTGCCAGCAGACCCCCGGGACTAGCGGGACGTGAGCAGTTCTTC	CASRPPGLAGREQFF
-	TRBV7-2	few	TRBJ2-6	TGTGCCAGCAGCTTAGCCCCCGGTGCTGGGGCCAACGTCCTGACTTTC	CASSLAPGAGANVLTF
TRBD2	TRBV29-1	-	TRBJ2-2	TGCAGCGTTGACCTAGCGGGAGGCACCGGGGAGCGGTTTTTT	CSVDLAGGTGERFF
TRBD2	TRBV4-1	-	TRBJ2-3	TGCGCCAGCAGCAATCGACTAGCGGGATACACAGATACGCAGTATTTT	CASSNRLAGYTDTQYF
TRBD1	TRBV28	-	TRBJ1-1	TGTGCCAGCAGTTTCCACGGGACAGGGGGAACCTTAGGAGCTTTCTTT	CASSFHGTGGTLGAFF
-	TRBV7-6	-	TRBJ2-1	TGTGCCAGCAGACCCATGGGCGGGCCTTACAATGAGCAGTTCTTC	CASRPMGGPYNEQFF
TRBD2	TRBV12-3/TRBV12-4	-	TRBJ2-1	TGTGCCAGCAGTTTCTTGCCGGGACTAGCGGGAGGTGCCTACAATGAGCAGTTCTTC	CASSFLPGLAGGAYNEQFF